This record looks at one T cell receptor beta chain sequence and its context. Its specificity is not known. The data were taken from a study of cytomegalovirus exposure and HLA in healthy donors. Findings and caveats of the study: The authors later found HLA-associated TCR beta chains more clonally expanded than equally common others.

CDR1 and CDR2 (germline): MDHEN, SYDVKM. Trimming pared 4 bases from V and 7 bases from J, leaving 10 bases between. The CDR3 length is 12 residues. This PCR relied on a set of 60 Vbeta primers and 13 Jbeta primers. In the authors' workflow: In a later analysis, of around 83 million unique beta chains, around 11 million appeared in at least two donors. TCRdb's copy holds only in-frame clones and misses some; the assay was immunoSEQ multiplex PCR. The V and J calls and clone size come from that table; D and trimming were worked out from the DNA. Among 120,000 or so clones listed, approximately 76% were seen once.

The chain recombines TRBV28 with TRBJ1-1, with D perhaps TRBD1 (5 bases). The sequenced sample consisted of PBMCs. The receptor's source is a man between 45 and 60 years old in good health and CMV-seropositive. DNA for the CDR3: TGTGCCAGCAGTTCCAGACAGCGTGAAGCTTTCTTT. This translates into CASSSRQREAFF. Based on the CDR3 plus reference TRBV28 and TRBJ1-1, the full variable domain is DVKVTQSSRYLVKRTGEKVFLECVQDMDHENMFWYRQDPGLGLRLIYFSYDVKMKEKGDIPEGYSVSREKKERFSLILESASTNQTSMYLCASSSRQREAFFGQGTRLTVV.